Given below is one T cell receptor beta chain in context. CDR3 length equals 16 residues. CDR1 is ENHRY and CDR2 is SYGVKD in the germline V gene. Trimming took 1 base from V and 0 from J; bases not matched to a gene: 2. Measured with immunoSEQ multiplex PCR; TCRdb has only the in-frame clones, and not every one. The sample consists of about 160,000 clones, around 82% of them appearing once. Enrollees, 18 to 89 years old, lived in roughly 24 US areas. Grouping used clinical history reported by participants in a survey and questionnaire. Two consecutive negative NP/OP PCR tests, clearance, or resolved symptoms defined Cohort 3 recovery. These data come from a study of blood T cell repertoires in COVID-19. Overall study context: Sites in the United States, Italy and Spain provided acute and convalescent COVID-19 samples.

The sample taken for sequencing was PBMCs or T cells enriched from blood (not recorded which). This chain uses TRBV10-3 with TRBJ2-2; TRBD1 agrees at 7 bases. The receptor was isolated from a man between 60 and 75 years old who had recovered from COVID-19. CDR3 residues: CAISELGQTNTGELFF. Here the CDR3 DNA reads TGTGCCATCAGTGAGTTGGGACAGACGAACACCGGGGAGCTGTTTTTT.